These 27 T cell receptor beta chains share one sample of origin, sequenced in a study of T cells after yellow fever vaccination. MiXCR, applied by TCRdb to the 5' RACE reads, yields one record per CDR3 protein. The sample yields nearly 300,000 distinct CDR3 sequences, approximately 8% seen once. The sample here was CD4+ T cells sorted from PBMCs, taken 5 days after the yellow fever booster vaccination. These receptors were taken from a man younger than 35 who received the YFV17D yellow fever vaccine.

This clonotype has a count of ten or more. DNA of the CDR3: TGCGCCAGCAGTGAGTCGCGTGGTTTCGAGCAGTTCTTC. It specifies CASSESRGFEQFF. This chain uses TRBV10-1 with TRBJ2-1; the D is unclear. The germline V gene has CDR1 WNHNN and CDR2 SYGVQD (reference sequence). V lost 0 bases, J lost 10 bases, and 10 bases lay in between. CDR3 length equals 13 residues.

J is TRBJ2-5 and V is TRBV20-1, with TRBD1 as a possible D gene (6 bases). The V and J ends lost 4 bases and 3 bases respectively, with 9 bases between them. This CDR3 contains 12 residues. Germline CDR1 and CDR2: DFQATT and SNEGSKA (reference sequence). Here the CDR3 reads CSAMGHEETQYF. CDR3 nucleotide sequence: TGCAGTGCTATGGGACACGAAGAGACCCAGTACTTC.

The chain joins TRBV6-2 or TRBV6-3 to TRBJ2-5, with a possible D match to TRBD1 (7 bases). CDR1 is MNHEY and CDR2 is SVGEGT in the germline V gene. Trimming removed 2 bases from V and 0 bases from J, with 10 bases in between. The CDR3 contains 15 residues. CDR3 nucleotides: TGTGCCAGCAGTTACACAGGGGACTACCAAGAGACCCAGTACTTC. Protein product: CASSYTGDYQETQYF.

This clonotype has only a few counts. V usage is TRBV18 and J usage is TRBJ1-1; no clear D. There are 14 residues in the CDR3. V lost 3 bases and J 3 bases, leaving 11 bases between the germline ends. Germline CDR1 is KGHSH and CDR2 is LQKENI. CDR3 DNA sequence: TGTGCCAGCTCACCTGAGCGTACGTACACTGAAGCTTTCTTT. Translated: CASSPERTYTEAFF.

This clonotype was observed a handful of times. The gene calls are TRBV18 and TRBJ2-1, with D perhaps TRBD2 (6 bases). The V and J ends lost 6 bases and 4 bases respectively, with 13 bases between them. CDR3 length: 14 amino acids. Per the germline V gene, CDR1 is KGHSH and CDR2 is LQKENI. The CDR3 loop reads CASSPRGAYNEQFF. The CDR3, as DNA: TGTGCCAGCTCTCCGCGCGGGGCATACAATGAGCAGTTCTTC.

This clonotype has more than one count but fewer than ten. The chain employs TRBV12-3 or TRBV12-4 and TRBJ1-2, with D hard to call. This CDR3 has 13 residues. Deletions cut 7 bases from V and 8 bases from J, with 17 bases between. The CDR3 region has the DNA TGTGCCAGCACTCGAAGCCCAGGCACGGGCTACACCTTC. It codes for CASTRSPGTGYTF.

Points on this clonotype: Since a much larger clone is just one base distant, this may be a read error. The chain has TRBV10-2 and TRBJ2-3; D is undetermined. The length of the CDR3 is 15 residues. Per the germline V gene, CDR1 is WSHSY and CDR2 is SAAADI. V was trimmed by 3 bases and J by 3 bases, leaving 13 bases between them. The DNA of the CDR3 is TGCGCCAGCAGTGATCTGGTGGTTGAGACAGATACGCAGTATTTT. It yields the protein CASSDLVVETDTQYF.

This clonotype was detected ten times or more. The rearrangement uses TRBV7-9 and TRBJ1-4; D is undetermined. The CDR3 runs 12 residues. Germline CDR1 reads SEHNR; CDR2 reads FQNEAQ (reference sequence). V lost 8 bases, J lost 7 bases, and 11 bases lay in between. CDR3 in amino acids: CASGSTAEKLFF. The DNA of the CDR3 is TGTGCCAGCGGGTCGACGGCTGAAAAACTGTTTTTT.

This clonotype was found a few times. The chain employs TRBV7-2 and TRBJ1-4; 8 positions match TRBD1. Germline trimming cut 2 bases from V and 5 bases from J; bases unmatched to any gene: 4. This CDR3 has 15 amino acids. Germline lookup yields CDR1 SGHTA and CDR2 FQGNSA. CDR3 residues: CASSLTTGVNEKLFF. CDR3 DNA: TGTGCCAGCAGCTTAACGACAGGGGTCAATGAAAAACTGTTTTTT.

The rearrangement joins TRBV9 to TRBJ1-2, with D uncertain. V lost 9 bases to trimming and J lost 8 bases, with 14 bases between them. CDR1 is SGDLS and CDR2 is YYNGEE in the germline V gene. This CDR3 contains 11 residues. This CDR3 reads CATVSGGGYTF. The DNA for the CDR3 is TGTGCCACCGTTTCGGGCGGAGGCTACACCTTC.

V and J are TRBV18 and TRBJ1-5; unclear D gene. CDR1 KGHSH and CDR2 LQKENI come from the germline V gene. The CDR3 covers 13 residues. V was shortened by 6 bases and J by 3 bases, with 9 bases between the two germline ends. This CDR3 is CASSPIANQPQHF. The CDR3 nucleotides are TGTGCCAGCTCGCCTATCGCCAATCAGCCCCAGCATTTT. Full variable domain (outside the CDR3, taken from reference TRBV18 and TRBJ1-5): NAGVMQNPRHLVRRRGQEARLRCSPMKGHSHVYWYRQLPEEGLKFMVYLQKENIIDESGMPKERFSAEFPKEGPSILRIQQVVRGDSAAYFCASSPIANQPQHFGDGTRLSIL.

The chain carries TRBV12-3 or TRBV12-4 and TRBJ1-1; 8 bases agree with TRBD1. The V and J ends lost 4 bases and 11 bases, in that order; junction bases with no gene match: 9. The CDR3 totals 13 residues. CDR3 in amino acids: CASSSGQEVLAFF. CDR3 nucleotides: TGTGCCAGCAGTTCGGGACAGGAAGTATTGGCTTTCTTT.

V and J are TRBV12-3 or TRBV12-4 and TRBJ2-6; D not certain. This CDR3 is 14 amino acids long. With 3 bases removed from V and 4 bases from J, the gap between germline ends came to 7 bases. CDR3 protein: CASSLSTGANVLTF. The CDR3 bases are TGTGCCAGCAGTTTGAGCACCGGGGCCAACGTCCTGACTTTC.

The CDR3: CSATTMRGASTDTQYF. The CDR3 nucleotides read TGCAGTGCTACGACTATGCGGGGGGCTAGCACAGATACGCAGTATTTT. The chain recombines TRBV20-1 with TRBJ2-3; 8 nucleotides align to TRBD2. The CDR3 sequence is 16 residues long. Germline CDR1 reads DFQATT; CDR2 reads SNEGSKA (reference sequence). J lost 0 bases, V lost 4 bases, and 9 bases had no gene match.

This clonotype has just a few counts. The rearrangement links TRBV7-6 to TRBJ2-5; no firm D call. Germline assignment: CDR1 SGHVS and CDR2 FNYEAQ. The CDR3 covers 15 residues. Trimming took 5 bases from V and 0 from J, leaving 13 bases between them. This CDR3 is CASSAQAQYQETQYF. CDR3 DNA: TGTGCCAGCAGCGCACAAGCCCAGTACCAAGAGACCCAGTACTTC.

This clonotype was counted only a few times. The rearrangement links TRBV12-3 or TRBV12-4 to TRBJ2-7; 7 bases match TRBD1. V shed 3 bases, J shed 6 bases, and the junction held 8 bases outside the gene matches. The CDR3 has 14 amino acids. CDR3 in DNA: TGTGCCAGCAGTTTGGGACAGACACTCTCCGAGCAGTACTTC. Its protein product is CASSLGQTLSEQYF.

This clonotype was picked up a small number of times. This sequence joins TRBV5-1 and TRBJ2-1; D is ambiguous. In germline, CDR1 is SGHRS, CDR2 YFSETQ. This CDR3 has 12 amino acids. Trimming cost V 4 bases and J 8 bases, with 10 bases left between them. CDR3 loop: CASSLREYEQFF. As DNA, the CDR3 is TGCGCCAGCAGCCTAAGAGAGTATGAGCAGTTCTTC.

The chain is built from TRBV6-2 or TRBV6-3 and TRBJ1-5; D possibly corresponds to TRBD1 (5 bases). This CDR3 region has 13 residues. The V and J ends lost 4 bases and 6 bases respectively, with 10 bases between them. From germline, CDR1 is MNHEY and CDR2 SVGEGT. CDR3 bases: TGTGCCAGCAGTTGGGAGGGGAGTCAGCCCCAGCATTTT. It encodes CASSWEGSQPQHF.

This clonotype was detected a few times. The rearrangement uses TRBV27 and TRBJ1-5; D is uncertain. Germline V lookup: CDR1 MNHEY, CDR2 SMNVEV (reference sequence). V lost 2 bases, J lost 5 bases, and 13 bases lay in between. The CDR3 totals 15 residues. CDR3 sequence (DNA): TGTGCCAGCAGTTTACAACCTGTAGGCGATCAGCCCCAGCATTTT. Translating it yields CASSLQPVGDQPQHF.

The sample holds many counts of this clonotype. The V call is TRBV28, the J call TRBJ1-6; D is uncertain. The length of the CDR3 is 11 residues. V was shortened by 6 bases and J by 7 bases, with 4 bases between the two germline ends. Germline lookup yields CDR1 MDHEN and CDR2 SYDVKM. The CDR3 sequence: CASSYNSPLHF. The CDR3 DNA sequence: TGTGCCAGCAGCTACAATTCACCCCTCCACTTT.

The rearrangement joins TRBV5-4 to TRBJ1-4; perhaps TRBD1 as D (6 bases). Trimming stripped 4 bases from V and 6 bases from J, with 13 bases between. This CDR3 has 14 residues. Germline V gene lookup returns CDR1 SGHNT and CDR2 YYREEE (reference sequence). This CDR3 reads CASSRDPGDEKLFF. The CDR3 nucleotides are TGTGCCAGCAGCCGCGATCCAGGGGATGAAAAACTGTTTTTT.

The chain joins TRBV4-3 to TRBJ1-4, with a weak D call TRBD1 (5 bases). The CDR3 runs to 15 residues. The V gene lost 3 bases and the J gene lost 7 bases, with 15 bases spanning the gap. From germline, CDR1 is LGHNA and CDR2 YSLEER. CDR3 bases: TGCGCCAGCAGCCAGATCAGGGAACGGACTGAAAAACTGTTTTTT. Encoded protein: CASSQIRERTEKLFF.

This chain connects TRBV20-1 to TRBJ2-3; no firm D call. The CDR3 extends over 14 amino acids. CDR1 DFQATT and CDR2 SNEGSKA come from the germline V gene (reference sequence). V dropped 0 bases and J dropped 2 bases, with 9 bases sitting between them. The CDR3 DNA reads TGCAGTGCTAGAGATCCGGTGTTCACAGATACGCAGTATTTT. It encodes CSARDPVFTDTQYF.

This clonotype was observed a few times. The chain carries TRBV5-1 and TRBJ1-3; D perhaps matches TRBD1 (5 bases). Trimming removed 4 bases from V and 0 bases from J, with 14 bases in between. CDR3 length: 16 residues. Germline CDR1 reads SGHRS; CDR2 reads YFSETQ. Here the CDR3 DNA reads TGCGCCAGCAGCCCCGGGACCGTCGGCTCTGGAAACACCATATATTTT. It is translated as CASSPGTVGSGNTIYF.

This chain links TRBV2 with TRBJ1-2; D unclear. Germline V gene sequence: CDR1 SNHLY, CDR2 FYNNEI. CDR3 size: 11 residues. Trimming removed 8 bases from V and 2 bases from J, with 6 bases in between. The CDR3 sequence is CASGGNYGYTF. The CDR3 DNA reads TGTGCCAGCGGCGGGAACTATGGCTACACCTTC.

V and J are TRBV6-1 and TRBJ1-5; D call uncertain. The ends were cut back, 6 bases at V and 0 bases at J, with 15 bases in the middle. Germline V CDR1 and CDR2: MNHNS, SASEGT. The CDR3 contains 16 residues. For the CDR3, the DNA is TGTGCCAGCAGCCTTCTCTTCGGGTTTAGCAATCAGCCCCAGCATTTT. Translation gives CASSLLFGFSNQPQHF.

The chain combines TRBV4-3 with TRBJ1-2; 7 bases align to TRBD1. CDR1 is LGHNA and CDR2 is YSLEER in the germline V gene. This CDR3 contains 15 residues. V lost 0 bases and J lost 8; bases outside the gene matches: 9. In nucleotides, the CDR3 is TGCGCCAGCAGCCAAGAGTCGACAGGGCCGGGGGGCTACACCTTC. It codes for CASSQESTGPGGYTF.